Listed below are T cell receptor beta chains from one sample, sequenced in a study of control samples from healthy donors and cancer patients. Only in-frame clones appear in the TCRdb table, and some are missing; sequencing was by immunoSEQ multiplex PCR. The data hold about 120,000 clones, with roughly 90% observed a single time. The sequencing sample was made of blood. Receptor source: a woman aged 45-59 years in good health. Both conserved end residues are part of each CDR3. A D gene is named only where the DNA matches it firmly. Not all rows give a size; the values are once, few, many and, for expanded clones, a class.

TRBJ1-4 | TRBV5-6 | - | - | CASSFLTGDGNNEKLFF | TGTGCCAGCAGCTTCTTAACTGGGGATGGGAATAATGAAAAACTGTTTTTT
TRBJ1-4 | TRBV27 | - | - | CASSLKGRVGEKLFF | TGTGCCAGCAGCTTAAAGGGCAGGGTGGGGGAAAAACTGTTTTTT
TRBJ1-6 | TRBV2 | - | - | CASSEALGGLESPLHF | TGTGCCAGCAGTGAAGCGCTTGGGGGGCTTGAGTCACCCCTCCACTTT
TRBJ1-2 | TRBV24-1 | TRBD1 | - | CATSDRDRNGYTF | TGTGCCACCAGTGATAGGGACAGGAATGGCTACACCTTC
TRBJ1-2 | TRBV30 | - | - | CAWSSGGPSGYTF | TGTGCCTGGAGTTCGGGGGGCCCCTCGGGCTACACCTTC
TRBJ1-2 | TRBV5-6 | TRBD1 | - | CASSWWTGLVDGYTF | TGTGCCAGCAGCTGGTGGACAGGGCTCGTAGATGGCTACACCTTC
TRBJ2-3 | TRBV21-1 | - | - | CASSKAQREVASTDTQYF | TGTGCCAGCAGCAAAGCCCAGCGGGAGGTCGCTAGCACAGATACGCAGTATTTT
TRBJ1-1 | TRBV27 | TRBD1 | - | CASSLTGVTDTEAFF | TGTGCCAGCAGTTTAACAGGGGTGACGGACACTGAAGCTTTCTTT
TRBJ2-7 | TRBV27 | - | - | CASSPSRGPYEQYF | TGTGCCAGCTCCCCTTCCCGGGGGCCGTACGAGCAGTACTTC
TRBJ1-1 | TRBV7-2 | TRBD1 | - | CASGSTGGLGTEAFF | TGTGCCAGCGGGTCGACAGGGGGATTGGGCACTGAAGCTTTCTTT
TRBJ1-1 | TRBV4-2 | - | - | CASSQVGSRVGEAEAFF | TGTGCCAGCAGCCAAGTCGGATCACGGGTCGGGGAAGCTGAAGCTTTCTTT
TRBJ1-4 | TRBV15 | TRBD1 | - | CATSRPGGGEKLFF | TGTGCCACCTCCAGACCAGGGGGAGGTGAAAAACTGTTTTTT
TRBJ2-5 | TRBV6-6 | - | - | CAISGFLVETQYF | TGTGCCATCTCGGGGTTTTTGGTCGAGACCCAGTACTTC
TRBJ2-3 | TRBV18 | - | - | CASSPGLSSEGCDTQYF | TGTGCCAGCTCACCAGGATTATCAAGCGAGGGATGCGATACGCAGTATTTT
TRBJ1-3 | TRBV10-1 | TRBD1 | - | CASSEKDRRAGNTIYF | TGCGCCAGCAGTGAGAAGGACAGGAGGGCTGGAAACACCATATATTTT
TRBJ1-1 | TRBV10-2 | - | - | CASSEFWRGNANTEAFF | TGCGCCAGCAGTGAGTTTTGGAGGGGGAACGCGAACACTGAAGCTTTCTTT
TRBJ1-2 | TRBV6-5 | TRBD1 | once | CASKGTGTYMGYTF | TGTGCCAGCAAGGGGACAGGCACCTACATGGGCTACACCTTC
TRBJ1-1 | TRBV12-5 | TRBD1 | - | CASGLLTGTGLFSTEAFF | TGTGCTAGTGGTTTGCTGACCGGGACAGGGTTGTTCAGCACTGAAGCTTTCTTT
TRBJ1-5 | TRBV27 | - | - | CASSPQGGGQPQHF | TGTGCCAGCAGTCCCCAGGGAGGCGGTCAGCCCCAGCATTTT
TRBJ1-1 | TRBV2 | - | - | CASSPGRGWNTEAFF | TGTGCCAGCAGTCCCGGGAGGGGTTGGAACACTGAAGCTTTCTTT
TRBJ2-1 | TRBV29-1 | TRBD1 | - | CSVEVQGAISNEQFF | TGCAGCGTTGAAGTTCAGGGGGCCATTTCCAATGAGCAGTTCTTC
TRBJ1-5 | TRBV6-5 | - | - | CASSPGGNSNQPQHF | TGTGCCAGCTCCCCCGGGGGGAATAGCAATCAGCCCCAGCATTTT
TRBJ2-7 | TRBV5-5 | - | - | CASSLKVQPYEQYF | TGTGCCAGCAGCTTAAAGGTCCAGCCCTACGAGCAGTACTTC
TRBJ1-1 | TRBV18 | TRBD1 | - | CASSPGRAGGATEAFF | TGTGCCAGCTCACCAGGACGGGCAGGGGGCGCCACTGAAGCTTTCTTT
TRBJ2-2 | TRBV14 | - | - | CASSLHMATGELFF | TGTGCCAGCAGCCTACACATGGCCACCGGGGAGCTGTTTTTT
TRBJ1-5 | TRBV27 | - | - | CASSPPEYSNQPQHF | TGTGCCAGCAGTCCCCCGGAGTATAGCAATCAGCCCCAGCATTTT
TRBJ2-4 | TRBV5-4 | - | - | CASSLSGENIQYF | TGTGCCAGCAGCTTGTCAGGGGAGAACATTCAGTACTTC
TRBJ1-1 | TRBV3-1/TRBV3-2 | - | - | CASSQGGRDAEAFF | TGTGCCAGCAGCCAAGGGGGCAGGGACGCTGAAGCTTTCTTT
TRBJ1-4 | TRBV19 | - | - | CASSRGSAGNEKLFF | TGTGCCAGTAGTCGGGGGTCTGCGGGTAATGAAAAACTGTTTTTT
TRBJ1-1 | TRBV11-2 | - | - | CASSLERTEAFF | TGTGCCAGCAGCTTGGAACGGACTGAAGCTTTCTTT
TRBJ2-7 | TRBV10-2 | - | - | CASSKNPGTPVYF | TGCGCCAGCAGTAAAAACCCCGGGACACCGGTGTACTTC
TRBJ2-4 | TRBV10-3 | TRBD1 | - | CATRYGTGDIQYF | TGTGCCACTAGATACGGGACAGGGGACATTCAGTACTTC
TRBJ2-7 | TRBV11-2 | - | - | CASSRLKIDEQYF | TGTGCCAGCAGCCGACTCAAAATCGACGAGCAGTACTTC
TRBJ2-7 | TRBV18 | - | - | CASSVGASVYEQYF | TGTGCCAGCTCCGTCGGGGCGTCCGTCTACGAGCAGTACTTC
TRBJ1-1 | TRBV19 | - | - | CASSIVPSYTEAFF | TGTGCCAGTAGTATAGTCCCAAGTTACACTGAAGCTTTCTTT
TRBJ1-2 | TRBV10-2 | - | - | CASSGDYGYTF | TGCGCCAGCAGTGGGGACTATGGCTACACCTTC
TRBJ2-1 | TRBV15 | TRBD2 | once | CATSRIGTSGRHNEQFF | TGTGCCACCAGCAGAATCGGGACTAGCGGGAGACACAATGAGCAGTTCTTC
TRBJ1-5 | TRBV19 | - | - | CASSPGRRNQPQHF | TGTGCCAGTAGCCCAGGGAGACGCAATCAGCCCCAGCATTTT
TRBJ2-3 | TRBV19 | - | - | CASSMGVGTDTQYF | TGTGCCAGTAGTATGGGTGTTGGCACAGATACGCAGTATTTT
TRBJ2-2 | TRBV7-9 | TRBD1 | - | CASTRGHSGELFF | TGTGCCAGCACCAGGGGGCATTCCGGGGAGCTGTTTTTT
TRBJ2-1 | TRBV5-6 | TRBD2 | - | CASSRYSGSANEQFF | TGTGCCAGCAGCCGATATAGCGGGAGTGCCAATGAGCAGTTCTTC
TRBJ1-4 | TRBV18 | - | - | CASSPPNRDQHEKLFF | TGTGCCAGCTCACCGCCAAACAGAGATCAGCATGAAAAACTGTTTTTT
TRBJ2-5 | TRBV12-3/TRBV12-4 | - | - | CASSLAKETQYF | TGTGCCAGCAGTTTGGCCAAAGAGACCCAGTACTTC
TRBJ1-2 | TRBV28 | - | - | CASGVGGLGYTF | TGTGCCAGCGGTGTCGGGGGGCTTGGCTACACCTTC
TRBJ1-5 | TRBV5-1 | - | - | CASSRGADQPQHF | TGCGCCAGCAGCCGGGGTGCGGATCAGCCCCAGCATTTT
TRBJ2-3 | TRBV2 | - | - | CASSEEGRSTDTQYF | TGTGCCAGCAGTGAAGAGGGCAGGAGCACAGATACGCAGTATTTT
TRBJ1-1 | TRBV29-1 | - | - | CSVRHGVSSTEAFF | TGCAGCGTCCGCCACGGGGTTAGTAGCACTGAAGCTTTCTTT
TRBJ2-3 | TRBV5-4 | TRBD1 | - | CASSIQGDSTDTQYF | TGTGCCAGCAGCATTCAGGGGGATAGCACAGATACGCAGTATTTT
TRBJ2-1 | TRBV6-2/TRBV6-3 | TRBD2 | - | CASSYSPSSGIYNEQFF | TGTGCCAGCAGTTACTCTCCGTCTAGCGGGATATACAATGAGCAGTTCTTC
TRBJ1-5 | TRBV25-1 | - | - | CASSQTGGNQPQHF | TGTGCCAGCAGCCAGACCGGTGGCAATCAGCCCCAGCATTTT
TRBJ1-1 | TRBV19 | - | - | CASSIGLGAKAFF | TGTGCCAGTAGTATCGGTTTGGGGGCCAAGGCTTTCTTT
TRBJ2-5 | TRBV10-2 | - | - | CASSELRETQYF | TGCGCCAGCAGTGAACTGAGAGAGACCCAGTACTTC
TRBJ1-2 | TRBV28 | TRBD1 | - | CASMGTDPIGVLGYTF | TGTGCCAGCATGGGGACAGATCCTATTGGCGTGTTAGGCTACACCTTC
TRBJ1-5 | TRBV20-1 | - | - | CSASLTGGNQPQHF | TGCAGTGCTAGTCTAACGGGGGGCAATCAGCCCCAGCATTTT
TRBJ1-2 | TRBV6-5 | - | once | CASSYSRRFSYGYTF | TGTGCCAGCAGTTACTCGAGGCGATTTAGTTATGGCTACACCTTC